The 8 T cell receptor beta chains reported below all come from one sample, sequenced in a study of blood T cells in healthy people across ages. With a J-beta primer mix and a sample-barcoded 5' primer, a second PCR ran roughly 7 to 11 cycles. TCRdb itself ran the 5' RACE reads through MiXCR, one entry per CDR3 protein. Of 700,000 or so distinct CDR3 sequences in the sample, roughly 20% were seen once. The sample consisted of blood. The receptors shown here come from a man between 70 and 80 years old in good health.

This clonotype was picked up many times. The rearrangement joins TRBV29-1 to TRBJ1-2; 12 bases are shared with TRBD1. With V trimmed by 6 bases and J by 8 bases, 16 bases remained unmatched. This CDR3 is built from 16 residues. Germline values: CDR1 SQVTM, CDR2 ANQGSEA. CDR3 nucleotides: TGCAGCGTAGCCCCGGGACAGGGGGCGGACATGAGCGGCTACACCTTC. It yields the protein CSVAPGQGADMSGYTF.

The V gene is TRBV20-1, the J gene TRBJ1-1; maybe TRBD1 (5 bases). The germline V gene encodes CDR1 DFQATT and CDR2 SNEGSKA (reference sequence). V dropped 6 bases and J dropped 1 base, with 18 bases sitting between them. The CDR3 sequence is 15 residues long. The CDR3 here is CSAPGAARGNTEAFF. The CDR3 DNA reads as TGCAGTGCGCCCGGGGCGGCGAGGGGGAACACTGAAGCTTTCTTT.

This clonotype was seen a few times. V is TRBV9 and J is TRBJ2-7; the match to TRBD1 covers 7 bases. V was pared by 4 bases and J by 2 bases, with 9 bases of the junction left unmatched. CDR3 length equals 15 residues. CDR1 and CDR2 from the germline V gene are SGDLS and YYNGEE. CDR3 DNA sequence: TGTGCCAGCAGCATCGGAGGACAGGCCACCTACGAGCAGTACTTC. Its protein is CASSIGGQATYEQYF.

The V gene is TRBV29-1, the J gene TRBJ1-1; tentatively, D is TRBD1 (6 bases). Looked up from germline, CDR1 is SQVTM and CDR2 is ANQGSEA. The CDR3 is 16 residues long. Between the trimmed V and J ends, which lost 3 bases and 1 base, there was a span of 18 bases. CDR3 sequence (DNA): TGCAGCGTTGATGGACAGCCCCTGGGTAGGAACACTGAAGCTTTCTTT. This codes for CSVDGQPLGRNTEAFF.

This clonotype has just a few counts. The CDR3 region is CASSLVAGAITDTQYF. The CDR3 nucleotides read TGCGCCAGCAGCTTGGTGGCGGGGGCCATCACAGATACGCAGTATTTT. The chain carries TRBV5-1 and TRBJ2-3; D might be TRBD2 (7 bases). The CDR3 runs 16 residues. Germline V gene lookup returns CDR1 SGHRS and CDR2 YFSETQ. Between the trimmed V and J ends, which lost 0 bases and 2 bases, there was a span of 13 bases.

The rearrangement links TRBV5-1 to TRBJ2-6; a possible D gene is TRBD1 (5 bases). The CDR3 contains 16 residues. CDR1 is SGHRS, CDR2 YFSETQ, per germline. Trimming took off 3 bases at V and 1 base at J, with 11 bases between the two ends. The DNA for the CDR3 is TGCGCCAGCAGCTCAGGGCATGCTTCTGGGGCCAACGTCCTGACTTTC. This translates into CASSSGHASGANVLTF.

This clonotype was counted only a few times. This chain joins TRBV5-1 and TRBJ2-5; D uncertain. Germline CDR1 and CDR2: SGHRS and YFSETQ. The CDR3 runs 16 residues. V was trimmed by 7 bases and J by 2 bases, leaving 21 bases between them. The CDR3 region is CASGESNNAAQETQYF. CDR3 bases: TGCGCCAGCGGGGAAAGCAACAACGCCGCACAAGAGACCCAGTACTTC.

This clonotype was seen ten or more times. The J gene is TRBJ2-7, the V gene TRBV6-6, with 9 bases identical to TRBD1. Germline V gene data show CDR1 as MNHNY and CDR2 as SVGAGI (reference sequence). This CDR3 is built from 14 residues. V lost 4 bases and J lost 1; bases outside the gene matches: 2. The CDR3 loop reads CASSSGQGSYEQYF. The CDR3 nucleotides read TGTGCCAGCAGTTCTGGACAGGGGTCCTACGAGCAGTACTTC.